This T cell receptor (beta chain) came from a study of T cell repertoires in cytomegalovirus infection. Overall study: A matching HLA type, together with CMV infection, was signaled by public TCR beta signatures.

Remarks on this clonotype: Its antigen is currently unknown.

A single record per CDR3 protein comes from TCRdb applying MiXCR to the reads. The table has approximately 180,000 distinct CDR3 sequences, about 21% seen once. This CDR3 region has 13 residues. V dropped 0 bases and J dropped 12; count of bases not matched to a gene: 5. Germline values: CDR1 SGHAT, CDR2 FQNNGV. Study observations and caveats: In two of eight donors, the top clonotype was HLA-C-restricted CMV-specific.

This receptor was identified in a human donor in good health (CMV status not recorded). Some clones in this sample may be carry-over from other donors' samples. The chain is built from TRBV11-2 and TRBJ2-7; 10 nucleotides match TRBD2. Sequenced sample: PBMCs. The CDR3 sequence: CASSLEASGSVYF. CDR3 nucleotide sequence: TGTGCCAGCAGCTTAGAGGCTAGCGGGAGTGTGTACTTC.